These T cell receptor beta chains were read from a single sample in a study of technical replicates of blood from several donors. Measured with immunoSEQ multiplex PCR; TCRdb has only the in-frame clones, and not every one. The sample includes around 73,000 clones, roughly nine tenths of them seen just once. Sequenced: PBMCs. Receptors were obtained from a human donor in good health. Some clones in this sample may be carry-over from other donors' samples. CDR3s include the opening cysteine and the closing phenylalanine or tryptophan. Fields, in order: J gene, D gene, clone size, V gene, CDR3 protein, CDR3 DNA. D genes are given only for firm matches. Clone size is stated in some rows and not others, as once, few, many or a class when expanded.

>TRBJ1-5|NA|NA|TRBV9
CASSRADEVNQPQHF
TGTGCCAGCAGCCGTGCGGATGAAGTGAATCAGCCCCAGCATTTT
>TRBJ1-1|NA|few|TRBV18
CASSPRQGSDTEAFF
TGTGCCAGCTCACCACGGCAGGGGAGCGACACTGAAGCTTTCTTT
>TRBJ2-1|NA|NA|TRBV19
CASSTHRDYNEQFF
TGTGCCAGTAGTACCCACAGGGATTACAATGAGCAGTTCTTC
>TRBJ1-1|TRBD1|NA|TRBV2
CASSGGDSMNTEAFF
TGTGCCAGCAGTGGGGGGGACAGTATGAACACTGAAGCTTTCTTT
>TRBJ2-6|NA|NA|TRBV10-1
CASKYSESQVISGANVLTF
TGCGCCAGCAAATACAGTGAATCCCAGGTGATCTCTGGGGCCAACGTCCTGACTTTC
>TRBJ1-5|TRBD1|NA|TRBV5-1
CASSLVGQGGQPQHF
TGCGCCAGCAGCTTGGTGGGACAGGGCGGTCAGCCCCAGCATTTT
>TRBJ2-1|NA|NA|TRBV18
CASSPRGSHEQFF
TGTGCCAGCTCACCGCGAGGGTCTCATGAGCAGTTCTTC
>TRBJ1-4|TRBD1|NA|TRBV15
CATSSTRGTTNEKLFF
TGTGCCACCAGCAGTACCAGGGGGACCACGAATGAAAAACTGTTTTTT
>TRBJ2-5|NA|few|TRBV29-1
CSVEQVETQYF
TGCAGCGTCGAGCAGGTAGAGACCCAGTACTTC
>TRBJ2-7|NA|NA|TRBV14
CASRGALAYEQYF
TGTGCCAGCCGGGGGGCTTTAGCCTACGAGCAGTACTTC
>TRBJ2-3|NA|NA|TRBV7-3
CASSPRPGLRVADTQYF
TGTGCCAGCAGCCCACGCCCCGGACTAAGGGTCGCAGATACGCAGTATTTT
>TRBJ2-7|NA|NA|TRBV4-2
CASSQERLAYEQYF
TGTGCCAGCAGCCAGGAGCGTTTAGCCTACGAGCAGTACTTC
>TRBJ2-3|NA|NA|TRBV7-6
CASSLVWEATDTQYF
TGTGCCAGCAGCTTAGTCTGGGAGGCCACAGATACGCAGTATTTT
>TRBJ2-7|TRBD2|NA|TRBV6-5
CASSFLAGASYEQYF
TGTGCCAGCAGCTTCCTAGCGGGAGCCTCCTACGAGCAGTACTTC
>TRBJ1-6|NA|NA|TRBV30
CAWIGSLGGPLHF
TGTGCCTGGATCGGATCGCTCGGAGGACCCCTCCACTTT
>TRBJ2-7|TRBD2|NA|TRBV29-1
CSGTSGINEQYF
TGCAGTGGGACTAGCGGGATAAACGAGCAGTACTTC
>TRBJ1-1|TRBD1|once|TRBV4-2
CASSRIGDSGETEAFF
TGTGCCAGCAGCCGAATCGGGGACAGCGGTGAGACTGAAGCTTTCTTT
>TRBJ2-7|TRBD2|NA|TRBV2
CASRRGGGVSYEQYF
TGTGCCAGCAGGCGAGGCGGGGGGGTCTCCTACGAGCAGTACTTC
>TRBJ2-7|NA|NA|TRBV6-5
CASSSVTEQYF
TGTGCCAGCAGTTCGGTCACGGAGCAGTACTTC
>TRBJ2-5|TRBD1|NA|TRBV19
CASSSKGASEETQYF
TGTGCCAGTAGTAGCAAGGGGGCGTCGGAGGAGACCCAGTACTTC